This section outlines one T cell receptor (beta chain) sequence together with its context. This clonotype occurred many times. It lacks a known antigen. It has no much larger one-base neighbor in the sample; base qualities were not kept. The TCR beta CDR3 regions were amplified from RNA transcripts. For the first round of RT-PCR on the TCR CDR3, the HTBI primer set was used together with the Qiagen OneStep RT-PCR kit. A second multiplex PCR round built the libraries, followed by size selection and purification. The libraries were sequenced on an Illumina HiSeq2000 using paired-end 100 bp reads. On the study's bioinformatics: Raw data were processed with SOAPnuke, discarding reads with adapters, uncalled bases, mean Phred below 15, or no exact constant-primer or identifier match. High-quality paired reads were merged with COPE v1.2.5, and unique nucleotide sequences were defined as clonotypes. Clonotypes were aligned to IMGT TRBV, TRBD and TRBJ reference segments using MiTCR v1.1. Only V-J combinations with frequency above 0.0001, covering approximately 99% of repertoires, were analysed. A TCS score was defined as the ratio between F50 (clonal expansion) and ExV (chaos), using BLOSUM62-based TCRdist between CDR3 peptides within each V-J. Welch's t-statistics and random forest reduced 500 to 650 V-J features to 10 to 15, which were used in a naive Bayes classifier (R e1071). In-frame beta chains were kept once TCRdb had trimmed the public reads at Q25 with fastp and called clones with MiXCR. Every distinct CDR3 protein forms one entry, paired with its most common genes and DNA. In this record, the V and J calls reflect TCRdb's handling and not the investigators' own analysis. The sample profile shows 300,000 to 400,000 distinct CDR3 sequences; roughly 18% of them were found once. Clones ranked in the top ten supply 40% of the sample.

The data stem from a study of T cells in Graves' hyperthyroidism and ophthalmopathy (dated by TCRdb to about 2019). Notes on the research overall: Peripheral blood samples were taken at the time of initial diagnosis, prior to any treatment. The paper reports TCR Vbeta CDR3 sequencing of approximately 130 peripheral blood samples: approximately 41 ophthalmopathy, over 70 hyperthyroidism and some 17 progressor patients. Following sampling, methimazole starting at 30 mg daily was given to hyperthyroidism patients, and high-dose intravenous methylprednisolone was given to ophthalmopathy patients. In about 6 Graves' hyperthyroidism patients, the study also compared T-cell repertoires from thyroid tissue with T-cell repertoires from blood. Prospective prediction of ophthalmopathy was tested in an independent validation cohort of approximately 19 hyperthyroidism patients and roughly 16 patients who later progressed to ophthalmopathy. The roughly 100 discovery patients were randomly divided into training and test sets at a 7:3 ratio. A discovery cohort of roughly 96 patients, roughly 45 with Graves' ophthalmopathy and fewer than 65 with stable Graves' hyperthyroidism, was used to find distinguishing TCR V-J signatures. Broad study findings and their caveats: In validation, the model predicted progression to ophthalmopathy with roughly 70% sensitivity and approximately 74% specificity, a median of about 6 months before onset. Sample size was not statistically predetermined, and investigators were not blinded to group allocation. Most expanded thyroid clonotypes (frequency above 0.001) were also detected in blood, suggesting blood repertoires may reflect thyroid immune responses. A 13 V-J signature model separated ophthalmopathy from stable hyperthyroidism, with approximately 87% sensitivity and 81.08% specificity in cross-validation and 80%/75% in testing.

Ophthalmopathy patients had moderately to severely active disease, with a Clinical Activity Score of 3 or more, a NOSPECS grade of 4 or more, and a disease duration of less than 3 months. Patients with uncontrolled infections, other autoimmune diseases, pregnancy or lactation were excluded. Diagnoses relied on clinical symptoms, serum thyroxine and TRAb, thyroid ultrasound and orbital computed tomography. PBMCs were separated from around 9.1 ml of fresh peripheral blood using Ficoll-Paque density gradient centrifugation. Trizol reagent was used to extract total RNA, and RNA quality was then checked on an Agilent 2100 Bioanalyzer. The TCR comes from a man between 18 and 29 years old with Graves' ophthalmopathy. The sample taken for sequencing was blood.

The CDR3 region has the sequence CASSLDQGMNTEAFF. The nucleotides read TGCGCCAGCAGCTTGGACCAGGGGATGAACACTGAAGCTTTCTTT. The V and J segments used are TRBV5-1 and TRBJ1-1; matching of 6 bases hints at TRBD1 as the D gene. V is cut by 0 bases and J by 0 bases, and the space between the germline ends is 9 bases. Looking up the germline V gene yields CDR1 SGHRS and CDR2 YFSETQ. From cysteine to phenylalanine, the CDR3 is 15 amino acids long. Of the read, only the CDR3 DNA is kept; its 45 bases are in frame from base 1.